This TCR beta chain emerged from a study of blood T cell repertoires in COVID-19. Participant ages covered roughly 18 to 89 years across 24 US areas. Cohort assignment relied on participant-reported clinical history. Before they entered the study, exposed participants had met a COVID-19 case within 2 weeks. The repertoire was sequenced with immunoSEQ multiplex PCR; TCRdb's copy has only in-frame clones and lacks some. The sample lists about 270,000 clones, around 90% seen once, with about 3% in the top ten. The germline gives CDR1 LGHNA, CDR2 YNFKEQ. The CDR3 consists of 15 residues. V dropped 0 bases and J dropped 1 base, with 8 bases sitting between them.

This receptor was obtained from a man aged 40-49 years who had been exposed to COVID-19. This chain joins TRBV4-2 and TRBJ2-3, with D possibly TRBD2 on 5 matching bases. Specimen: PBMCs or T cells enriched from blood (not recorded which). For the CDR3, the DNA is TGTGCCAGCAGCCAAGAGTCGCGGGGCACAGATACGCAGTATTTT. This sequence encodes CASSQESRGTDTQYF.